Each of the 32 T cell receptor beta chains below was sequenced from the same sample in a study of a mutant IDH1 vaccine in newly diagnosed glioma. The data were produced by immunoSEQ multiplex PCR, yet TCRdb's version contains in-frame clones alone and is incomplete. The data show about 51,000 clones, around four fifths seen once. Time point indicated: week 5, during vaccination. It was 300 ug of mutant IDH1 20-mer peptide that made up each vaccine dose, given with topical imiquimod. These receptors have no identified antigens. The sequenced sample was PBMCs, obtained from a glioma patient whose treatment included an IDH1 peptide vaccine. These receptors were obtained from a woman aged 40 to 50 with glioma.

This rearrangement joins TRBV27 to TRBJ1-5; D might be TRBD1 (6 bases). The CDR3 length is 16 residues. Germline assignment: CDR1 MNHEY and CDR2 SMNVEV (reference sequence). The ends were cut back, 4 bases at V and 3 bases at J, with 16 bases in the middle. Here the CDR3 reads CASSSVPQGPNQPQHF. The CDR3 region has the DNA TGTGCCAGCAGTTCAGTACCCCAGGGGCCCAATCAGCCCCAGCATTTT.

To note about this clone: Other DNA sequences of this sample code for an identical CDR3. The genes are TRBV5-1 and TRBJ2-3; D gene unclear. The CDR3 extends over 15 amino acids. The V and J ends lost 0 bases and 0 bases respectively, with 8 bases between them. Germline V lookup: CDR1 SGHRS, CDR2 YFSETQ. The chain's CDR3 is CASSLAGPSTDTQYF. CDR3 nucleotide sequence: TGCGCCAGCAGCTTGGCCGGGCCAAGCACAGATACGCAGTATTTT.

CDR3 sequence reads: CASSLVEPFNYGYTF. As DNA, the CDR3 is TGCGCCAGCAGCTTGGTTGAGCCTTTCAACTATGGCTACACCTTC. The rearrangement uses TRBV5-1 and TRBJ1-2, with D unresolved. Germline-derived CDR1 and CDR2 are SGHRS and YFSETQ. V was pared by 0 bases and J by 2 bases, with 11 bases between. The CDR3 has 15 residues.

This chain links TRBV27 with TRBJ1-2, with a tentative D call TRBD1 (5 bases). V lost 3 bases, J lost 7 bases, and 12 bases lay in between. CDR3 length: 13 residues. The germline V gene encodes CDR1 MNHEY and CDR2 SMNVEV (reference sequence). CDR3 sequence reads: CASSFGGGGGYTF. DNA for the CDR3: TGTGCCAGCAGTTTCGGGGGAGGTGGTGGCTACACCTTC.

This chain joins TRBV19 and TRBJ1-5; D is unclear. Per the germline V gene, CDR1 is LNHDA and CDR2 is SQIVND (reference sequence). The germline V and J ends were trimmed by 1 base and 4 bases, with 11 bases remaining between them. The CDR3 is 15 residues long. CDR3 in amino acids: CASSIGREVNQPQHF. DNA of the CDR3: TGTGCCAGTAGTATAGGCCGGGAGGTAAATCAGCCCCAGCATTTT.

V usage is TRBV6-1 and J usage is TRBJ1-6, with 8 bases that match TRBD1. V dropped 3 bases and J dropped 9; count of bases not matched to a gene: 7. CDR3 length: 15 residues. CDR1 is MNHNS, CDR2 SASEGT, per germline. The CDR3 DNA follows: TGTGCCAGCAGTGAGAAGGACAGGGTCTCTTCACCCCTCCACTTT. This translates into CASSEKDRVSSPLHF.

This sequence joins TRBV7-2 and TRBJ1-6; the match to TRBD1 covers 7 bases. V gave up 8 bases and J gave up 4 bases; unmatched junction bases: 8. CDR3 size: 15 residues. Germline CDR1 SGHTA, CDR2 FQGNSA. The CDR3 bases are TGTGCCAGCTCCCCTCCAGGGGGATATAATTCACCCCTCCACTTT. It encodes CASSPPGGYNSPLHF.

Worth noting for this clone: A read error may produce the germline difference seen at one junction end. This chain uses TRBV7-7 with TRBJ2-1; 10 bases are a match to TRBD1. This CDR3 region has 13 residues. Germline V gene lookup returns CDR1 SSHAT and CDR2 FNYEAQ (reference sequence). In nucleotides, the CDR3 is TGTGCTAGCAGCTCTCCCGGGACAGGGGAACAGTTCTTC. Amino acid sequence: CASSSPGTGEQFF.

The chain employs TRBV4-1 and TRBJ2-1; D gene ambiguous. Germline V gene sequence: CDR1 MGHRA, CDR2 YSYEKL. The ends were cut back, 0 bases at V and 8 bases at J, with 20 bases in the middle. The CDR3 is made up of 17 amino acids. CDR3 sequence (DNA): TGCGCCAGCAGCCAAGATCCAGGCACAATCATCGTTGATGAGCAGTTCTTC. Protein: CASSQDPGTIIVDEQFF.

V and J are TRBV29-1 and TRBJ2-7; weak D call: TRBD2 (5 bases). V dropped 0 bases and J dropped 3 bases, with 12 bases sitting between them. The CDR3 runs to 14 residues. The germline CDR1 and CDR2 sequences are SQVTM and ANQGSEA. The DNA for the CDR3 is TGCAGCGTTGAAGAAGGAGGTACAAGCTACGAGCAGTACTTC. Its protein is CSVEEGGTSYEQYF.

The gene calls are TRBV6-6 and TRBJ2-6, with D maybe TRBD2 (5 bases). The CDR3 covers 16 residues. Trimming removed 2 bases at V and 2 bases at J, with 10 bases between. Germline CDR1 and CDR2: MNHNY and SVGAGI (reference sequence). CDR3 loop: CASSYNMRAGANVLTF. In DNA, the CDR3 is TGTGCCAGCAGTTACAACATGCGGGCTGGGGCCAACGTCCTGACTTTC.

The CDR3 reads CASSTTGGHYEQYF. The CDR3 nucleotides read TGCGCCAGCAGCACTACAGGGGGGCACTACGAGCAGTACTTC. The chain joins TRBV5-1 to TRBJ2-7, with 8 bases that match TRBD1. This CDR3 spans 14 amino acids. The V gene end was trimmed by 4 bases and the J gene end by 3 bases; junction bases not matched to a gene: 6. Germline V gene sequence: CDR1 SGHRS, CDR2 YFSETQ. The full variable domain, in which reference TRBV5-1 and TRBJ2-7 provide the parts outside the CDR3, is KAGVTQTPRYLIKTRGQQVTLSCSPISGHRSVSWYQQTPGQGLQFLFEYFSETQRNKGNFPGRFSGRQFSNSRSEMNVSTLELGDSALYLCASSTTGGHYEQYFGPGTRLTVT.

This chain connects TRBV4-1 to TRBJ2-1; 10 nucleotides agree with TRBD2. Unmatched junction bases numbered 9, after V lost 4 bases and J lost 0 bases. Germline V CDR1 and CDR2: MGHRA, YSYEKL. The CDR3 has 18 residues. The CDR3 loop is CASSPTSGPSSSYNEQFF. For the CDR3, the DNA is TGCGCCAGCAGCCCGACTAGCGGGCCGTCGAGCTCCTACAATGAGCAGTTCTTC.

The chain recombines TRBV4-1 with TRBJ1-2, with D possibly being TRBD1 (5 bases). Germline lookup yields CDR1 MGHRA and CDR2 YSYEKL. V shed 3 bases and J shed 8 bases, with 13 bases lying between them. The length of the CDR3 is 13 residues. CDR3 residues: CASSHGTYAGYTF. CDR3 sequence (DNA): TGCGCCAGCAGCCATGGGACGTACGCGGGCTACACCTTC.

The genes are TRBV10-3 and TRBJ2-5, with a tentative D call TRBD2 (7 bases). V was pared by 6 bases and J by 1 base, with 15 bases between. Germline loops: CDR1 ENHRY, CDR2 SYGVKD. This CDR3 region has 15 residues. In DNA, the CDR3 is TGTGCCATCAGGAATGACGGGGGGCCCCAAGAGACCCAGTACTTC. Protein product: CAIRNDGGPQETQYF.

This clone appeared a few times. The chain employs TRBV6-6 and TRBJ1-4, with a possible D match to TRBD1 (6 bases). CDR1 is MNHNY and CDR2 is SVGAGI in the germline V gene (reference sequence). The V end was cut by 2 bases, the J end by 8 bases, with 12 bases between. The CDR3 contains 14 residues. CDR3 sequence: CASSYEGGQEKLFF. The CDR3 DNA reads TGTGCCAGCAGTTACGAGGGGGGGCAGGAAAAACTGTTTTTT.

Here the CDR3 reads CATSRETLANYGYTF. DNA for the CDR3: TGTGCCACCAGCAGAGAAACACTAGCTAACTATGGCTACACCTTC. The chain links TRBV15 to TRBJ1-2; D gene ambiguous. The CDR3 is 15 residues long. The V end lost 0 bases, the J end lost 0 bases, and 8 bases lay between the germline ends. CDR1 is LNHNV, CDR2 YYDKDF, per germline (reference sequence).

The chain uses TRBV11-3 and TRBJ2-3; 7 bases fit TRBD2. The CDR3 contains 16 residues. Trimming removed 1 base from V and 0 bases from J; junction bases left unmatched: 4. Germline CDR1 is SGHNT and CDR2 is YENEEA. The CDR3 region has the DNA TGTGCCAGCAGCTTAGGGACCGGGGGGAGCACAGATACGCAGTATTTT. Translation gives CASSLGTGGSTDTQYF.

The chain employs TRBV5-1 and TRBJ2-7; D possibly uses TRBD1 or TRBD2 (5 bases each). The germline gives CDR1 SGHRS, CDR2 YFSETQ. The CDR3 is made up of 13 amino acids. Trimming removed 1 base from V and 5 bases from J, with 10 bases in between. CDR3 nucleotides: TGCGCCAGCAGCTTGTCAGGGACCGACGAGCAGTACTTC. Translating gives CASSLSGTDEQYF.

The chain has TRBV14 and TRBJ1-2; D uncertain. V was shortened by 1 base and J by 4 bases, with 7 bases between the two germline ends. Germline lookup yields CDR1 SGHDN and CDR2 FVKESK. This CDR3 comprises 13 residues. CDR3 in DNA: TGTGCCAGCAGCCAAGGATCTTTCTATGGCTACACCTTC. Its translation is CASSQGSFYGYTF.

The gene calls are TRBV4-1 and TRBJ1-2, with 10 nucleotides matching TRBD1. The germline gives CDR1 MGHRA, CDR2 YSYEKL. This CDR3 has 16 residues. V lost 3 bases, J lost 5 bases, and 9 bases stayed unmatched. CDR3 protein: CASSHTGQGKGYGYTF. In DNA, the CDR3 is TGCGCCAGCAGCCATACGGGACAGGGGAAGGGTTATGGCTACACCTTC.

The chain employs TRBV10-1 and TRBJ1-5; no firm D call. This CDR3 has 13 residues. V lost 10 bases and J 7 bases, leaving 17 bases between the germline ends. Germline lookup yields CDR1 WNHNN and CDR2 SYGVQD (reference sequence). The DNA for the CDR3 is TGCGCCACCAGGAAGAGCCCCAGGCAGCCCCAGCATTTT. It specifies CATRKSPRQPQHF.

A remark on this clone: The same CDR3 also results from other DNA sequences found in this sample. The chain carries TRBV5-1 and TRBJ2-2; D may be TRBD1 (6 bases). The length of the CDR3 is 14 residues. Trimming left V 2 bases short and J 1 base short, with 6 bases between. The germline gives CDR1 SGHRS, CDR2 YFSETQ. In DNA form, the CDR3 reads TGCGCCAGCAGCTTAGGGGGGAACACCGGGGAGCTGTTTTTT. Translating it yields CASSLGGNTGELFF.

The rearrangement links TRBV9 to TRBJ1-2, with a weak D call TRBD1 (6 bases). The V gene lost 4 bases and the J gene lost 3 bases, with 16 bases spanning the gap. The CDR3 has 15 residues. CDR1 and CDR2 from the germline V gene are SGDLS and YYNGEE. CDR3 sequence reads: CASSSGAGADYGYTF. CDR3 coding DNA: TGTGCCAGCAGCTCCGGGGCGGGGGCGGACTATGGCTACACCTTC.

The chain recombines TRBV2 with TRBJ2-5; 7 nucleotides agree with TRBD2. CDR1 SNHLY and CDR2 FYNNEI come from the germline V gene. J lost 3 bases, V lost 2 bases, and 0 bases had no gene match. The CDR3 has 13 residues. The CDR3 protein is CASSESGEETQYF. CDR3 nucleotides: TGTGCCAGCAGTGAAAGCGGGGAAGAGACCCAGTACTTC.

The chain is built from TRBV5-1 and TRBJ1-2; D is uncertain. CDR3 size: 14 residues. V lost 3 bases and J lost 8, with 17 bases in between. Germline V gene lookup returns CDR1 SGHRS and CDR2 YFSETQ. CDR3 residues: CASSSGPSPGGYTF. As DNA, the CDR3 is TGCGCCAGCAGCTCCGGACCCTCACCGGGGGGCTACACCTTC.

The V and J genes are TRBV2 and TRBJ2-5; D is perhaps TRBD2 (5 bases). The CDR3 totals 13 residues. With 4 bases removed from V and 2 bases from J, the gap between germline ends came to 8 bases. CDR1 SNHLY and CDR2 FYNNEI come from the germline V gene. The CDR3 sequence is CASSGSGQETQYF. The CDR3 DNA reads as TGTGCCAGCAGTGGAAGCGGACAAGAGACCCAGTACTTC.

This clone came up a few times. V gene TRBV9 combines with J gene TRBJ1-1; D is uncertain. Trimming pared 0 bases from V and 1 base from J, leaving 10 bases between. Germline V gives CDR1 SGDLS, CDR2 YYNGEE. The CDR3 sequence is 15 residues long. The DNA of the CDR3 is TGTGCCAGCAGCGTAGCTACAGCACCGAACACTGAAGCTTTCTTT. It specifies CASSVATAPNTEAFF.

The V call is TRBV21-1, the J call TRBJ1-1; the table assigns TRBD1, which was not confirmed against the DNA. TRBV21-1 is assigned pseudogene status. The CDR3 is 18 amino acids. The DNA of the CDR3 is TGTGCCAGCAGCAAACCGGCAGGGGGCGGTTTTCGGTCTCTCGAAGCTTTCTTT. This codes for CASSKPAGGGFRSLEAFF.

This rearrangement joins TRBV27 to TRBJ1-1, with a possible D match to TRBD1 (5 bases). The CDR3 sequence is 13 residues long. V was cut by 7 bases and J by 5 bases, with 14 bases left in between. Germline V gives CDR1 MNHEY, CDR2 SMNVEV (reference sequence). The CDR3 reads CASTRGVWTEAFF. In DNA, the CDR3 is TGTGCCAGCACTCGGGGGGTGTGGACTGAAGCTTTCTTT.

The V and J genes are TRBV7-2 and TRBJ2-1; no reliable D call. The germline V gene encodes CDR1 SGHTA and CDR2 FQGNSA. The CDR3 has 14 residues. The V end was cut by 4 bases, the J end by 7 bases, with 14 bases between. The CDR3 spells CASSSHPLGNEQFF. The CDR3 DNA reads as TGTGCCAGCAGCTCTCACCCGCTAGGGAATGAGCAGTTCTTC.

This clone was recorded a few times. The V call is TRBV7-9, the J call TRBJ2-7, with a tentative D call TRBD1 (5 bases). The V end lost 3 bases, the J end lost 2 bases, and 8 bases lay between the germline ends. The germline V gene encodes CDR1 SEHNR and CDR2 FQNEAQ (reference sequence). The CDR3 has 13 residues. Here the CDR3 reads CASSFPGTYEQYF. The DNA for the CDR3 is TGTGCCAGCAGCTTCCCAGGGACCTACGAGCAGTACTTC.